This TCR beta chain was captured by sequencing in a study of blood T cells in healthy people across ages (dated by TCRdb to about 2015). Regarding the research as a whole: Template switching captured roughly one uniquely barcoded TCR beta cDNA molecule per two T cells in model experiments. Age-related changes in TCR beta repertoire diversity were measured in the study by deep sequencing normalized with unique cDNA molecular identifiers. Donors were grouped into four age groups: young (average roughly 15 years), middle-aged (less than 40), aged (roughly 62) and long-lived (approximately 78). The study analyzed two additional independent replicas of 1 million unique cDNA reads from the same blood draw for two donors, one aged 18 to 29 and one aged 80 or older.

Beyond this particular receptor, the publication reports: The CMV infection status of donors was not known, potentially confounding age-related changes in expanded clonotypes. Total diversity estimates from one million sequenced T cells were considered lower bounds and underestimates. As age increased, observed TCR beta diversity per million T cells dropped in a roughly linear way, and a significant reduction was already evident by age around 41. There was a strong correlation between observed TCR beta diversity and the percentage of naive T cells measured by flow cytometry. Compared with the aged group, more naive CD4+ T cells, fewer expanded clones and increased TCR diversity were shown by the long-lived group, suggesting age selection. Bulk unsorted PBMC profiling prevented conclusive comparison of naive and antigen-experienced compartments.

The CDR3 has 14 amino acids, counting the end cysteine and phenylalanine. The read is trimmed to its CDR3 DNA, 42 bases read in frame from base 1. CDR1 and CDR2 were assigned from the germline V gene as SQVTM and ANQGSEA. At the junction V is shortened by 7 bases and J by 3 bases; bases outside the gene matches: 8. Libraries were constructed by 5' RACE. Sequencing relied on an Illumina HiSeq 2500. A second PCR of about 7 to 12 cycles was run with a J-beta primer mix and a sample-barcoded 5' primer. A template-switch 5' adaptor carrying 12 random nucleotides introduced a unique molecular identifier onto each TCR beta cDNA molecule. Each sample yielded at least 3 million CDR3-containing paired-end reads. All of the RNA was converted into first-strand cDNA using the Mint cDNA synthesis kit, with a TRBC-specific oligonucleotide serving as the primer. After uracil-DNA glycosylase treatment, a first 18-cycle PCR used universal primers M1SS and BC2_uni_R on all cDNA. In the paper's pipeline: For normalization, 1 million high-quality reads, each with a distinct molecular identifier, were randomly selected from each sample. Instead of being binned into consensus sequences, reads with shared molecular identifiers were discarded. MiTCR, set to a Q25 quality threshold and the strictest error-elimination algorithm, was used for CDR3 identification, clonotype clustering and error correction. Lower-bound total TCR beta diversity was estimated with a nonparametric unseen species model using Euler transformation. The public reads were quality trimmed at Q25 with fastp and then assembled into clones with MiXCR by TCRdb, keeping productive beta chains. Records with the same CDR3 protein are collapsed into one entry carrying the most frequent genes and DNA. What appears here as the V and J calls and clone size reflects TCRdb's work, not the paper's. The table for this sample lists about 840,000 distinct CDR3 sequences; about 28% of them were counted only once. The ten largest clones take up roughly 10% of the sample.

This clonotype turned up a few times. No antigen is known for it. Per-nucleotide qualities are absent, and no much larger clonotype sits a single base away. The roughly 42 donors, aged roughly 6 to 90 years, were systemically healthy Caucasian individuals from Russia. Each donor gave 8 to 10 milliliters of peripheral blood, collected into EDTA-treated Vacutainer tubes. Ficoll-Paque density-gradient centrifugation was used to isolate PBMCs, with at least 6.5 million per sample. Trizol reagent was used to extract total RNA from PBMCs, with at least 5 micrograms per sample. For every donor, an aliquot of PBMCs went through flow cytometry to measure the percentages of naive CD45RAhigh/CD27high T cells. These same records also appear under a second study, on T cells of mothers and their children. That second report states: Donors were nine systemically healthy Caucasian individuals: three mothers and their six children. cDNA synthesis consumed the entire amount of extracted RNA, loaded at around 1.5 ug RNA in each 15 ul reaction. In the second PCR, the M1S primer introduced both the sample barcodes and 2-4 random nucleotides. Over 9 million TCR beta CDR3 reads came from each mother, compared with several million reads from each child. TCR recombination output is similarly shaped by thymic selection in related and unrelated pairs, with a minor effect exerted by inherited differences. Related mother-child pairs always showed normalized repertoire overlap that was slightly higher than in unrelated mother-child pairs, though the difference was never significant. Persistent microchimeric T cell clones were not detected, at a sensitivity of approximately 98 clones per million clonotypes. In the study, deep NGS was used to compare the TCR beta repertoires of mothers and children, and features distinguishing related mother-child pairs from unrelated individuals were sought. Mothers averaged about 40 +/- 4 years of age and children averaged around 10 +/- 4 years. Libraries were sequenced on Illumina HiSeq 2000 with 100+100 nt paired-end reads after adapter ligation with NEBNext reagents. To avoid cross-contamination, the mother libraries and the child libraries were prepared a month apart and sequenced in separate runs. Between roughly 450,000 and 2,000,000 distinct TCR beta clonotypes were identified per donor. Naive TCR beta clonotypes were estimated from low-frequency clonotypes matched to each donor's FACS-determined naive share, without sorting.

The sequence was collected from a woman between 40 and 55 years old in good health. Material for sequencing was blood. The sequence joins TRBV29-1 to TRBJ2-3; TRBD2 agrees with 9 junctional bases. The encoded CDR3 is CSAIAGVGTDTQYF. The sequenced DNA is TGCAGCGCTATAGCGGGGGTAGGAACAGATACGCAGTATTTT.